A single sample gave rise to the 14 T cell receptor beta chains below, sequenced in a study of blood T cell repertoires in COVID-19 (dated by TCRdb to about 2020). The library was generated by the immunoSEQ multiplex PCR assay. In TCRdb, the immuneACCESS table is reduced to in-frame sequences with V and J assigned. These tables do not hold every clone; where another copy was compared, an unresolved V gene accounts for under half, and the others remain unexplained. The sample yields 80,000 or so clones; 70% to 75% were counted once. The top ten constitute roughly 5.6% of the sample. Material for sequencing was peripheral blood. The receptors come from a middle-aged man with active or convalescent COVID-19.

The chain employs TRBV12-3 or TRBV12-4 and TRBJ2-1; D is unresolved. The length of the CDR3 is 12 residues. With 3 bases removed from V and 8 bases from J, the gap between germline ends came to 8 bases. CDR3 in amino acids: CASSFMGDEQFF. DNA of the CDR3: TGTGCCAGCAGTTTTATGGGCGATGAGCAGTTCTTC.

Written as DNA, the CDR3 is TGTGCCAGCAGAGGTCCATTGGGGGAGGGTCGAGACACCGGGGAGCTGTTTTTT. Protein product: CASRGPLGEGRDTGELFF. V is TRBV7-9 and J is TRBJ2-2; 7 bases are a match to TRBD2. CDR1 and CDR2 from the germline V gene are SEHNR and FQNEAQ (reference sequence). Trimming at V came to 6 bases and at J to 3 bases, leaving 16 bases not matched to a gene. The CDR3 is 18 amino acids.

The V gene is TRBV9, the J gene TRBJ2-5; weak D call: TRBD2 (7 bases). Trimming stripped 4 bases from V and 1 base from J, with 14 bases between. The CDR3 runs to 15 residues. The V gene's germline CDR1 is SGDLS and CDR2 YYNGEE. CDR3 DNA: TGTGCCAGCAGCCCCTTAGGGGGGGCCCAAGAGACCCAGTACTTC. Amino acid sequence: CASSPLGGAQETQYF.

The genes are TRBV11-1 and TRBJ1-1; D ambiguous. Trimming removed 3 bases from V and 4 bases from J, with 12 bases in between. Per germline, CDR1 SGHAT and CDR2 FQDESV (reference sequence). The CDR3 spans 14 residues. The CDR3 DNA reads as TGTGCCAGCAGCTTCCGGGGTCAAGGCACTGAAGCTTTCTTT. Its translation is CASSFRGQGTEAFF.

The chain is built from TRBV6-1 and TRBJ2-3; TRBD2 matches at 15 bases. Germline V CDR1 and CDR2: MNHNS, SASEGT. The V and J ends lost 2 bases and 6 bases, in that order; junction bases with no gene match: 3. The CDR3 is 16 residues long. CDR3 in amino acids: CASSEWTSGGADTQYF. CDR3 DNA sequence: TGTGCCAGCAGTGAATGGACTAGCGGGGGGGCGGATACGCAGTATTTT.

The chain couples TRBV21-1 to TRBJ2-7; whether TRBD1, the table's D call, matches the DNA was not checked. TRBV21-1 is annotated as a pseudogene. The CDR3 is made up of 14 amino acids. CDR3 sequence reads: CASSSTGWEYEQYF. The CDR3 DNA sequence: TGTGCCAGCAGCTCGACAGGTTGGGAGTACGAGCAGTACTTC.

This clone was seen once. The chain links TRBV5-4 to TRBJ2-7, with D perhaps matching TRBD1 (5 bases). Trimming shortened V by 4 bases and J by 7 bases, and 15 bases separated the two germline ends. This CDR3 is 13 amino acids long. In germline, CDR1 is SGHNT, CDR2 YYREEE (reference sequence). CDR3 nucleotide sequence: TGTGCCAGCAGCCGCCGCAGGGCAGAGGAGCAGTACTTC. This sequence encodes CASSRRRAEEQYF. Full variable domain (missing parts from reference TRBV5-4 and TRBJ2-7): ETGVTQSPTHLIKTRGQQVTLRCSSQSGHNTVSWYQQALGQGPQFIFQYYREEENGRGNFPPRFSGLQFPNYSSELNVNALELDDSALYLCASSRRRAEEQYFGPGTRLTVT.

V is TRBV4-1 and J is TRBJ2-2, with D perhaps matching TRBD1 (7 bases). Trimming cost V 4 bases and J 2 bases, with 11 bases left between them. The germline gives CDR1 MGHRA, CDR2 YSYEKL. The CDR3 is 15 residues long. The DNA of the CDR3 is TGCGCCAGCAGCCCGCGGGACAGTAACACCGGGGAGCTGTTTTTT. This gives the protein CASSPRDSNTGELFF.

This chain uses TRBV5-6 with TRBJ2-7, with 12 bases aligning to TRBD1. J lost 0 bases, V lost 4 bases, and 11 bases had no gene match. CDR3 size: 18 residues. CDR1 is SGHDT and CDR2 is YYEEEE in the germline V gene. DNA for the CDR3: TGTGCCAGCAGCCCCCGGGACAGGGGGCGGGCAGGCTCCTACGAGCAGTACTTC. Its translation: CASSPRDRGRAGSYEQYF.

This chain joins TRBV20-1 and TRBJ2-1, with D perhaps TRBD2 (6 bases). The CDR3 contains 10 residues. V lost 6 bases and J lost 10, with 10 bases in between. The germline V gene has CDR1 DFQATT and CDR2 SNEGSKA (reference sequence). CDR3 amino acids: CSARDLEQFF. DNA for the CDR3: TGCAGTGCCCGGGACTTAGAGCAGTTCTTC.

This sequence joins TRBV11-1 and TRBJ1-2; D is ambiguous. The germline CDR1 and CDR2 sequences are SGHAT and FQDESV (reference sequence). Trimming cost V 1 base and J 4 bases, with 7 bases left between them. The CDR3 is made up of 13 amino acids. CDR3 sequence reads: CASSLGPGYGYTF. The CDR3 bases are TGTGCCAGCAGCTTAGGGCCGGGCTATGGCTACACCTTC.

This chain uses TRBV2 with TRBJ2-7; tentatively, D is TRBD2 (7 bases). Trimming shortened V by 7 bases and J by 6 bases, and 19 bases separated the two germline ends. The CDR3 spans 14 residues. Germline V CDR1 and CDR2: SNHLY, FYNNEI. The CDR3 bases are TGTGCCAGCATCCAGGGGCCCGGGGAGGGCGAGCAGTACTTC. This translates into CASIQGPGEGEQYF.

This chain connects TRBV6-6 to TRBJ1-2, with D uncertain. Trimming removed 3 bases at V and 8 bases at J, with 13 bases between. Germline-derived CDR1 and CDR2 are MNHNY and SVGAGI (reference sequence). This CDR3 is 13 amino acids long. CDR3: CASSYYRQEGYTF. In DNA, the CDR3 is TGTGCCAGCAGTTATTACAGACAAGAAGGCTACACCTTC.

In the case of this clone: This sample includes further DNA sequences coding for the same CDR3. CDR3 bases: TGTGCCAGTAGTACGGGGGGGGCTAGCACAGATACGCAGTATTTT. As protein: CASSTGGASTDTQYF. This chain links TRBV19 with TRBJ2-3; 8 positions agree with TRBD2. This CDR3 spans 15 amino acids. The ends lost 4 bases at V and 0 bases at J; junction bases unmatched: 3. Germline V lookup: CDR1 LNHDA, CDR2 SQIVND (reference sequence).